The clone carrying this T cell receptor beta chain was counted a few times. Genomic DNA in an amount of 2 to 2.5 micrograms was extracted from cryopreserved PBMCs and used for the preparation of TCR beta libraries. Produced via immunoSEQ multiplex PCR; TCRdb's table is partial and in-frame only. The sample records about 18,000 clones, approximately 82% being singletons. Germline loops: CDR1 SGHNT, CDR2 YYREEE (reference sequence). V gave up 4 bases and J gave up 4 bases, with 14 bases separating them. The CDR3 is 14 amino acids. These data belong to a study of cytotoxic CD8 clonotypes in ibrutinib-treated CLL. About the study: Response sampling occurred after a median roughly twelve months of treatment (range 6 to 36). Sample averages reached 255,043 productive templates and 94,082 productive rearrangements.

The chain employs TRBV5-4 and TRBJ1-2; D is unclear. Here the sequenced sample was PBMCs, taken before ibrutinib treatment. The clonotype comes from a human donor with chronic lymphocytic leukemia. The DNA for the CDR3 is TGTGCCAGCAGCCCGGGATCTTTCCTCTATGGCTACACCTTC. Its protein product is CASSPGSFLYGYTF.